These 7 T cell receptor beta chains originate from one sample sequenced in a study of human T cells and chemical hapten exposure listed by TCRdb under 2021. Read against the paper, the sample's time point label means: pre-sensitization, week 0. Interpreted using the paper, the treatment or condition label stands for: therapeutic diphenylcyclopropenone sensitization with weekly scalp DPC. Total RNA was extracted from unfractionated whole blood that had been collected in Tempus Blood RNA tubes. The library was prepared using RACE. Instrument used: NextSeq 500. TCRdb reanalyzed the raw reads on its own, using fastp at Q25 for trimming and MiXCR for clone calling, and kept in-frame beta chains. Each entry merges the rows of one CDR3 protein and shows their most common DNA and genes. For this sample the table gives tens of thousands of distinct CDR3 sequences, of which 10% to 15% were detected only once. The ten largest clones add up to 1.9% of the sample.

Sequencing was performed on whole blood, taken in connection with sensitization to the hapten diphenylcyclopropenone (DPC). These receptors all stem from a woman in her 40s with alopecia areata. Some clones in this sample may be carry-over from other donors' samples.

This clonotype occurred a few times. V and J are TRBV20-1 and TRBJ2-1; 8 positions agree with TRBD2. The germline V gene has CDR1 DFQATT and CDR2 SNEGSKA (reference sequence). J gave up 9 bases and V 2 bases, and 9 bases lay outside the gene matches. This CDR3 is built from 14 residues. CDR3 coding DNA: TGCAGTGCTAGAAGTCGGGAGGGCCTGGGTGAGCAGTTCTTC. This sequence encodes CSARSREGLGEQFF.

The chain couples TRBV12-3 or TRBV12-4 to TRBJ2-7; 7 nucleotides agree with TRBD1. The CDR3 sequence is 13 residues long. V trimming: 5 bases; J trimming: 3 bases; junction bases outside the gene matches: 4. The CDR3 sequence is CASSPAGGYEQYF. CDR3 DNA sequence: TGTGCCAGCAGTCCGGCAGGGGGCTACGAGCAGTACTTC.

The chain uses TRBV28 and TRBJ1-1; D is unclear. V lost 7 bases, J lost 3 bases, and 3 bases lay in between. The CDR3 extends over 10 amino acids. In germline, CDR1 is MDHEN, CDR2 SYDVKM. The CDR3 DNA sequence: TGTGCCAGCATGGACACTGAAGCTTTCTTT. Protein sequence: CASMDTEAFF.

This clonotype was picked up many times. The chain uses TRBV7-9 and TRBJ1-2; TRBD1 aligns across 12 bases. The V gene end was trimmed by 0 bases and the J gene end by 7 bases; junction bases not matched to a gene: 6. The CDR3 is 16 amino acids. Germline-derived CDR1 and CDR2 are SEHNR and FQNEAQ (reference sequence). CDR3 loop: CASSLASGTGGSGYTF. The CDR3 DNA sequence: TGTGCCAGCAGCTTAGCCTCCGGGACAGGGGGCTCTGGCTACACCTTC.

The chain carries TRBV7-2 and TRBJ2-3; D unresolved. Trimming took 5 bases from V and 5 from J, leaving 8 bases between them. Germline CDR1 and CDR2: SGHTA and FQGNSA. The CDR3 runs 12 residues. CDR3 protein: CASSPPLDTQYF. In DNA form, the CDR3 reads TGTGCCAGCAGCCCCCCCCTAGATACGCAGTATTTT. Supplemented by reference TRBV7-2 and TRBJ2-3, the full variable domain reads GAGVSQSPSNKVTEKGKDVELRCDPISGHTALYWYRQSLGQGLEFLIYFQGNSAPDKSGLPSDRFSAERTGGSVSTLTIQRTQQEDSAVYLCASSPPLDTQYFGPGTRLTVL.

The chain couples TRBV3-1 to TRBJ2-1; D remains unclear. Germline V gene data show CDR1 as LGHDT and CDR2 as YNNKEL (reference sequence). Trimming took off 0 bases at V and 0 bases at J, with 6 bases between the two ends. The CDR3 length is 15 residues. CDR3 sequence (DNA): TGTGCCAGCAGCCAAGATACAATCTCCTACAATGAGCAGTTCTTC. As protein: CASSQDTISYNEQFF.

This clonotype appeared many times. DNA for the CDR3: TGTGCCAGCAGCGCCCAGGGCGGGGGCTCCTACAATGAGCAGTTCTTC. It translates to CASSAQGGGSYNEQFF. The V call is TRBV21-1, the J call TRBJ2-1; the table's D gene call, TRBD1, was not cross checked with the DNA. TRBV21-1 is a documented pseudogene. This CDR3 contains 16 residues.